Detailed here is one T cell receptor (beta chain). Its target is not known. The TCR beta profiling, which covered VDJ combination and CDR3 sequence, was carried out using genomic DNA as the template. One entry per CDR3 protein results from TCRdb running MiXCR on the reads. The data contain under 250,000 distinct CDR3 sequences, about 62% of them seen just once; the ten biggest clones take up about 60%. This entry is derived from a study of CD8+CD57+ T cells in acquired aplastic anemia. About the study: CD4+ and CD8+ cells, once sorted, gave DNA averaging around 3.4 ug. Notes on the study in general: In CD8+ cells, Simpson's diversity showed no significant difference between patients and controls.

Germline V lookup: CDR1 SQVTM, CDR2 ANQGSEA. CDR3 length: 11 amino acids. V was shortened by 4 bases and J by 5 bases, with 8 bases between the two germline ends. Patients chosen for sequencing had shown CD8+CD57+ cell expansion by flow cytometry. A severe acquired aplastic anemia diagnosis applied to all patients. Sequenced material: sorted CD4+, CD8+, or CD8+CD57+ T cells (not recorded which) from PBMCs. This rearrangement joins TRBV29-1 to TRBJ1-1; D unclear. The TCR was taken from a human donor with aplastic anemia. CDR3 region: CSVGLSTEAFF. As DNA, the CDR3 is TGCAGCGTTGGTCTGTCGACTGAAGCTTTCTTT.